Sequencing of this TCR beta chain was carried out in a study of T cells in Graves' hyperthyroidism and ophthalmopathy. V was clipped by 3 bases and J by 1 base; unmatched bases: 9. The CDR3 length is 16 residues. Germline CDR1 DFQATT, CDR2 SNEGSKA (reference sequence). What was amplified from RNA transcripts were TCR beta CDR3 regions. An initial round of RT-PCR targeting the TCR CDR3 relied on the HTBI primer set. One entry per CDR3 protein results from TCRdb running MiXCR on the multiplex PCR reads. This sample has 530,000 or so distinct CDR3 sequences, with roughly a quarter found just once. This clonotype has a count of ten or more.

Sequenced input: blood. This clonotype was obtained from a woman aged 25-40 years with Graves' ophthalmopathy. The J gene is TRBJ1-5, the V gene TRBV20-1, with 7 positions matching TRBD1. CDR3 loop: CSARDDRVRSNQPQHF. The CDR3 DNA is TGCAGTGCTAGGGACGACAGGGTGCGCAGCAATCAGCCCCAGCATTTT.